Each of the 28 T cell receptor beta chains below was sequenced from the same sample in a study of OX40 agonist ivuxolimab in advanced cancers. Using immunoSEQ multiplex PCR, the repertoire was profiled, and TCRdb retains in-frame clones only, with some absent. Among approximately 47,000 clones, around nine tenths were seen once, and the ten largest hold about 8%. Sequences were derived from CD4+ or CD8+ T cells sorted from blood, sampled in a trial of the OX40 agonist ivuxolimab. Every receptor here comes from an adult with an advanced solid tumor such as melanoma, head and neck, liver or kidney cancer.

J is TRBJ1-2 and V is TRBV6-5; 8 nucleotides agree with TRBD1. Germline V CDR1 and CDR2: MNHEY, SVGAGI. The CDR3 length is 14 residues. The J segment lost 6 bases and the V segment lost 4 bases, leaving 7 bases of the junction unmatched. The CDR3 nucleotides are TGTGCCAGCAGTTGGGACAGGAAGGCTAATGGCTACACCTTC. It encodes CASSWDRKANGYTF.

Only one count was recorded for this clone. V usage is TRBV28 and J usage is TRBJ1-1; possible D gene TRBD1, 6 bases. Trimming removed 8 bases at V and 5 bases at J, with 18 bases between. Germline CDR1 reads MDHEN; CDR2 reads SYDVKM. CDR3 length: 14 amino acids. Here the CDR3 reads CASFWAGENTEAFF. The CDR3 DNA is TGTGCCAGCTTTTGGGCAGGGGAGAATACTGAAGCTTTCTTT.

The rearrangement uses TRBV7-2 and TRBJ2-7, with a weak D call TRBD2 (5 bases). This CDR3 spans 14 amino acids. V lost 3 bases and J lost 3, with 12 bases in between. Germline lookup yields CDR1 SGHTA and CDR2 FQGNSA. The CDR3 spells CASSFSSSSYEQYF. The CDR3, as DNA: TGTGCCAGCAGCTTCTCATCTAGCAGCTACGAGCAGTACTTC. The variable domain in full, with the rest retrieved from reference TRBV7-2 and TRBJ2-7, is GAGVSQSPSNKVTEKGKDVELRCDPISGHTALYWYRQSLGQGLEFLIYFQGNSAPDKSGLPSDRFSAERTGGSVSTLTIQRTQQEDSAVYLCASSFSSSSYEQYFGPGTRLTVT.

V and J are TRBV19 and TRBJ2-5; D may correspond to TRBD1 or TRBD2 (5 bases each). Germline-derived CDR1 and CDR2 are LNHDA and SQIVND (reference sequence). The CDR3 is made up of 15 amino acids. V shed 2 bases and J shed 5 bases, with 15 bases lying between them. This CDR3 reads CASSITVGARETQYF. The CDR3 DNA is TGTGCCAGTAGTATAACCGTCGGGGCGCGGGAGACCCAGTACTTC.

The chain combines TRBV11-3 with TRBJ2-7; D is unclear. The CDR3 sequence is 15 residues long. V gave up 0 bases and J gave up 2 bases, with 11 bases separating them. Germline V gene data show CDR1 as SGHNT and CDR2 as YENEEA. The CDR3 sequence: CASSLDWAPTYEQYF. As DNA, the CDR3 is TGTGCCAGCAGCTTAGACTGGGCCCCCACCTACGAGCAGTACTTC.

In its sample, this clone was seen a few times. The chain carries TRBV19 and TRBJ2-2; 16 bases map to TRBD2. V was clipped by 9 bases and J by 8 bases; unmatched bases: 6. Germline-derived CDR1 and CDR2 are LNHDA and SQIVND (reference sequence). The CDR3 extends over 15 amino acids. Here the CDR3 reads CASRRGLAGGGELFF. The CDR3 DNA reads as TGTGCCAGCAGGAGGGGACTAGCGGGAGGGGGGGAGCTGTTTTTT.

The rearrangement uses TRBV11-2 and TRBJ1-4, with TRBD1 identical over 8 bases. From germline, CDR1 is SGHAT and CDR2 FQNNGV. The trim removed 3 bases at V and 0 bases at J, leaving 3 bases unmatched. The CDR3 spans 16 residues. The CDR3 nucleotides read TGTGCCAGCAGCTTGGGACAGGCAGCAACTAATGAAAAACTGTTTTTT. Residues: CASSLGQAATNEKLFF. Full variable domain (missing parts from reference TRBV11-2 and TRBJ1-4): EAGVAQSPRYKIIEKRQSVAFWCNPISGHATLYWYQQILGQGPKLLIQFQNNGVVDDSQLPKDRFSAERLKGVDSTLKIQPAKLEDSAVYLCASSLGQAATNEKLFFGSGTQLSVL.

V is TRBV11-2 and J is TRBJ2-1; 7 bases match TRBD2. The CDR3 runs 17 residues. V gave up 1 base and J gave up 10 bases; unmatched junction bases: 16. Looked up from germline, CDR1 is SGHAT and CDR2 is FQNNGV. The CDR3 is CASSLALTREAQGEQFF. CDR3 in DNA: TGTGCCAGCAGCTTAGCCCTGACTCGGGAGGCCCAGGGAGAGCAGTTCTTC.

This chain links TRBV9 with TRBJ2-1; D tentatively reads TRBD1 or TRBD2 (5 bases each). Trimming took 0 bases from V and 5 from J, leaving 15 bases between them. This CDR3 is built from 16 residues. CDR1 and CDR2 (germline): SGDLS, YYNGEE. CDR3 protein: CASSVAPAPGHNEQFF. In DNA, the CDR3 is TGTGCCAGCAGCGTAGCCCCAGCACCGGGACACAATGAGCAGTTCTTC.

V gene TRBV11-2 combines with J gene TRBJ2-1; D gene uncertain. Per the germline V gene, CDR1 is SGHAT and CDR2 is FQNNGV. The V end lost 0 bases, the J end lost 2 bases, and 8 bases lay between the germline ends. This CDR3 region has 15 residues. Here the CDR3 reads CASSLDLSAYNEQFF. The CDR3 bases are TGTGCCAGCAGCTTAGATCTGAGCGCCTACAATGAGCAGTTCTTC.

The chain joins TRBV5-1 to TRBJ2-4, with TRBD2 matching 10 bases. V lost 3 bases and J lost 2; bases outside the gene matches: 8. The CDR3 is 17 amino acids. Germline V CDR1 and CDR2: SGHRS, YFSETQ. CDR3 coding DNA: TGCGCCAGCAGCTCGACCATAGCGGGAGGCACCAAAAACATTCAGTACTTC. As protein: CASSSTIAGGTKNIQYF.

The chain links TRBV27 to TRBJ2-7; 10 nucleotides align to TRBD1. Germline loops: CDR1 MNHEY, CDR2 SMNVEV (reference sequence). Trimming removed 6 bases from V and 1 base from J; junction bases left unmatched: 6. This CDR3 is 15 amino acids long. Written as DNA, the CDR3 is TGTGCCAGCAGAGGACAGGGGGTGGGATCCTACGAGCAGTACTTC. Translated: CASRGQGVGSYEQYF.

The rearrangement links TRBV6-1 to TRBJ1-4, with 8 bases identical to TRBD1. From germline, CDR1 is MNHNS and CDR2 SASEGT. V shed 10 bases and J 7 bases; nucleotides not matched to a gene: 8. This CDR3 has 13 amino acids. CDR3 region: CATQGAHSEKLFF. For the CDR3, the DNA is TGTGCCACGCAGGGGGCTCATAGTGAAAAACTGTTTTTT.

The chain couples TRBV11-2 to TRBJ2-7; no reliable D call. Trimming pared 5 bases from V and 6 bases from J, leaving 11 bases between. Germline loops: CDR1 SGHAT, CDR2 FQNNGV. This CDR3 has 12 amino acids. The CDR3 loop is CASSESGREQYF. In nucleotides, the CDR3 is TGTGCCAGCAGCGAATCCGGGCGCGAGCAGTACTTC.

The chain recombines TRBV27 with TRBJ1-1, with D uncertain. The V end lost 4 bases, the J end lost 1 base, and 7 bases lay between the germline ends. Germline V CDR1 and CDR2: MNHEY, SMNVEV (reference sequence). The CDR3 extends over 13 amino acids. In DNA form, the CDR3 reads TGTGCCAGCAGTTCCTCGAGGAACACTGAAGCTTTCTTT. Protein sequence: CASSSSRNTEAFF.

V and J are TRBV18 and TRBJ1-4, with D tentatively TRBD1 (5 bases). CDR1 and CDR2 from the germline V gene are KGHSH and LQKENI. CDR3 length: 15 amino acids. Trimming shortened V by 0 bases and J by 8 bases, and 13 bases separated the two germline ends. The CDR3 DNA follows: TGTGCCAGCTCACCACCGGGACTCGAGGGGGAAAAACTGTTTTTT. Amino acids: CASSPPGLEGEKLFF.

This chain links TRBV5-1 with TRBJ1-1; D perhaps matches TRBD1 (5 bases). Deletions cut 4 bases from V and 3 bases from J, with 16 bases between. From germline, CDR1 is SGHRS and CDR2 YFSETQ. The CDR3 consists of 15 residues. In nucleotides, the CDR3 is TGCGCCAGCAGCCTCGGAAGGGGTCTAGACACTGAAGCTTTCTTT. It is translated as CASSLGRGLDTEAFF.

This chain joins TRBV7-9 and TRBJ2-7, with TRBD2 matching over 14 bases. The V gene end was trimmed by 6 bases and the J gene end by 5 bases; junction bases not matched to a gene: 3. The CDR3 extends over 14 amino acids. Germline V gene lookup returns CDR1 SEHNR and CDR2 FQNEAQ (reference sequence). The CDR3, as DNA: TGTGCCAGCAGTGCGGGACTAGCGGGAGACGAGCAGTACTTC. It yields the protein CASSAGLAGDEQYF.

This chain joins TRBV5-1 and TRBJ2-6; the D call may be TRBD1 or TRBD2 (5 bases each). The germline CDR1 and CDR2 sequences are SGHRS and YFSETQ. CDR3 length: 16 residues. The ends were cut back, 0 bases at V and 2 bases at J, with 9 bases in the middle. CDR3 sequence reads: CASSLGGTPGANVLTF. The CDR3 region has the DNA TGCGCCAGCAGCTTGGGGGGGACCCCTGGGGCCAACGTCCTGACTTTC.

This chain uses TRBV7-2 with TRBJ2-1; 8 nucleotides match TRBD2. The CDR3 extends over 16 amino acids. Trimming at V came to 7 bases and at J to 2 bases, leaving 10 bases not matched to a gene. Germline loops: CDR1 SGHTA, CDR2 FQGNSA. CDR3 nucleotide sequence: TGTGCCAGCACCCTCATAGCGGGGACAACCTACAATGAGCAGTTCTTC. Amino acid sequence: CASTLIAGTTYNEQFF. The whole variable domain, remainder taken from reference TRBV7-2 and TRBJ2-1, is GAGVSQSPSNKVTEKGKDVELRCDPISGHTALYWYRQSLGQGLEFLIYFQGNSAPDKSGLPSDRFSAERTGGSVSTLTIQRTQQEDSAVYLCASTLIAGTTYNEQFFGPGTRLTVL.

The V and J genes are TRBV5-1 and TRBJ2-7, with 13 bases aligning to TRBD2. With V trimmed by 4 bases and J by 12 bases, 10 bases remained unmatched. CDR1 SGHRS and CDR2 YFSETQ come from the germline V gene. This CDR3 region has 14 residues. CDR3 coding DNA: TGCGCCAGCAGCGAAACAGGACTAGCGGGAGCATCGTACTTC. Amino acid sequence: CASSETGLAGASYF.

The CDR3 sequence: CSVSTGVNTEAFF. The CDR3 DNA reads TGCAGCGTCTCGACAGGGGTAAACACTGAAGCTTTCTTT. V usage is TRBV29-1 and J usage is TRBJ1-1; 8 nucleotides align to TRBD1. This CDR3 is built from 13 residues. The germline V gene encodes CDR1 SQVTM and CDR2 ANQGSEA. The trim removed 6 bases at V and 2 bases at J, leaving 5 bases unmatched. The complete variable domain, with remaining parts taken from reference TRBV29-1 and TRBJ1-1, reads SAVISQKPSRDICQRGTSLTIQCQVDSQVTMMFWYRQQPGQSLTLIATANQGSEATYESGFVIDKFPISRPNLTFSTLTVSNMSPEDSSIYLCSVSTGVNTEAFFGQGTRLTVV.

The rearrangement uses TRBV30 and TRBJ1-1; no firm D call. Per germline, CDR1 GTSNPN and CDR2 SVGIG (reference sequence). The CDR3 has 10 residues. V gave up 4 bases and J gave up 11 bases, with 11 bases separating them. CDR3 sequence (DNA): TGTGCCTGGATGGTCATTGGCGCTTTCTTT. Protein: CAWMVIGAFF.

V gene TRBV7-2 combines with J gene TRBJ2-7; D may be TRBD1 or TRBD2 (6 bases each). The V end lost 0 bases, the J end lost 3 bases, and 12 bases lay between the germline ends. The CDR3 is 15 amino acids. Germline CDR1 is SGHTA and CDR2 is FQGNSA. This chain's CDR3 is CASSLAWGALYEQYF. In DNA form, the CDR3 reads TGTGCCAGCAGCTTAGCTTGGGGGGCTCTCTACGAGCAGTACTTC.

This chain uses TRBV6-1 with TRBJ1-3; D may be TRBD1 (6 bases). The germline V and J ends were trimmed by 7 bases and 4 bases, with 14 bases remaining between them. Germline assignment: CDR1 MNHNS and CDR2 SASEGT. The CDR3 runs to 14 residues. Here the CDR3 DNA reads TGTGCCAGCATCAAGGGGGGGCACGGAAACACCATATATTTT. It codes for CASIKGGHGNTIYF.

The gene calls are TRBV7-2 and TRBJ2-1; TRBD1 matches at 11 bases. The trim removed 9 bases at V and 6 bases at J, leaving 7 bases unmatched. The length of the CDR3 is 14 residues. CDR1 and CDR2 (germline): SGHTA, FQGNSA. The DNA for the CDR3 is TGTGCCAGTAACCGGGACAGGGGGTCCAATGAGCAGTTCTTC. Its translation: CASNRDRGSNEQFF.

The chain's CDR3 is CASRGLAGGGRGDTQYF. For the CDR3, the DNA is TGTGCCAGCAGGGGACTAGCGGGAGGAGGGAGAGGAGATACGCAGTATTTT. The chain links TRBV2 to TRBJ2-3; 15 nucleotides line up with TRBD2. Trimming at V came to 6 bases and at J to 5 bases, leaving 9 bases not matched to a gene. Germline V gene sequence: CDR1 SNHLY, CDR2 FYNNEI. This CDR3 region has 17 residues.

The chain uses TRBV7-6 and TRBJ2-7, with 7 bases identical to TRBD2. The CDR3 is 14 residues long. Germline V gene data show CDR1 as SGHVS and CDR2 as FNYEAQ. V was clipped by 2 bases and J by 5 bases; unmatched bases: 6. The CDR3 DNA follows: TGTGCCAGCAGCTTAACCTCGCGGGAGAACGAGCAGTACTTC. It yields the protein CASSLTSRENEQYF.